This T cell receptor beta chain was identified in a study of neoadjuvant anti-PD-1 for oral cavity cancer. About the research overall: Most patients had three to four biweekly doses of 3 mg/kg nivolumab before resection. Study results and limitations: Higher pretreatment Treg/Th17 ratios tracked higher pretreatment blood clonality.

About this clone itself: Its antigen is as yet unknown.

Clones were read by immunoSEQ multiplex PCR, and TCRdb kept only the in-frame ones, dropping some. The sample carries over 11,000 clones, around 75% recorded once. The clonotype originates from a person aged 40 to 85 with oral cavity squamous cell carcinoma. Sequenced material: PBMCs, taken before nivolumab (anti-PD-1) treatment.

CDR3 nucleotides: TGCGCCAGCAGCCCAGACACTCTTAGCAATCAGCCCCAGCATTTT. It translates to CASSPDTLSNQPQHF. This sequence joins TRBV5-1 and TRBJ1-5, with D uncertain. Germline V gives CDR1 SGHRS, CDR2 YFSETQ. The ends were cut back, 4 bases at V and 0 bases at J, with 11 bases in the middle. The CDR3 is 15 residues long. Using reference TRBV5-1 and TRBJ1-5 for the parts outside the CDR3, the full variable domain is KAGVTQTPRYLIKTRGQQVTLSCSPISGHRSVSWYQQTPGQGLQFLFEYFSETQRNKGNFPGRFSGRQFSNSRSEMNVSTLELGDSALYLCASSPDTLSNQPQHFGDGTRLSIL.